The 28 T cell receptor beta chains below all came from one sample that was sequenced in a study of liver allograft versus peripheral blood T cells. Overall study: Intrahepatic T cell receptor repertoires from transplanted livers were compared against repertoires in recipients' peripheral blood.

TCRdb used MiXCR to reprocess the reads, holding one entry per CDR3 protein. The table records 950 to 1,500 distinct CDR3 sequences, roughly 15% of them present only once. The receptors were sampled from a human patient who had a liver transplant. The graft donor may be the source of some T cells.

This chain joins TRBV18 and TRBJ1-5, with a possible D match to TRBD1 (5 bases). CDR3 length: 15 residues. Looked up from germline, CDR1 is KGHSH and CDR2 is LQKENI. CDR3: CDRAAGDGAAGPQHF. The DNA of the CDR3 is TGTGACAGAGCGGCCGGTGATGGGGCCGCGGGGCCCCAGCATTTT.

By share of the sample, this clonotype is medium-sized (0.01 to 0.1%). The V gene is TRBV20-1, the J gene TRBJ1-6; D remains ambiguous. Trimming cost V 4 bases and J 7 bases, with 8 bases left between them. Germline CDR1 reads DFQATT; CDR2 reads SNEGSKA (reference sequence). CDR3 length: 12 residues. The CDR3 sequence is CSAIDANSPLHF. The DNA for the CDR3 is TGCAGTGCTATCGACGCAAATTCACCCCTCCACTTT.

This clonotype is labeled medium-sized (0.01 to 0.1%). The CDR3 spells CASSNPQGYRNGYTF. The DNA of the CDR3 is TGTGCCAGCAGTAATCCACAGGGGTATAGGAACGGCTACACCTTC. The chain joins TRBV2 to TRBJ1-2, with 7 bases matching TRBD1. There are 15 residues in the CDR3. With 5 bases clipped from V and 8 bases from J, the junction kept 14 bases outside the gene matches. Per the germline V gene, CDR1 is SNHLY and CDR2 is FYNNEI.

V and J are TRBV24-1 and TRBJ1-2, with TRBD1 matching 7 bases. This CDR3 contains 14 residues. Germline values: CDR1 KGHDR, CDR2 SFDVKD. After removal of 5 bases from V and 6 bases from J, the junction contained 8 bases not matched to a gene. This chain's CDR3 is CATSVAGGVDGYTF. The DNA for the CDR3 is TGTGCCACCAGTGTGGCAGGGGGAGTAGATGGCTACACCTTC.

By its share, this clonotype is large. The V call is TRBV6-1, the J call TRBJ1-5, with TRBD1 matching over 12 bases. CDR3 size: 16 residues. Per germline, CDR1 MNHNS and CDR2 SASEGT. V lost 4 bases and J lost 6; bases outside the gene matches: 7. The CDR3 nucleotides read TGTGCCAGCAGTGGAAAGGGACAGGGGGCTCTTCAGCCCCAGCATTTT. Translating gives CASSGKGQGALQPQHF.

This clonotype qualifies as medium-sized. V and J are TRBV6-2 or TRBV6-3 and TRBJ2-1; D is possibly TRBD2 (6 bases). Per germline, CDR1 MNHEY and CDR2 SVGEGT. This CDR3 comprises 17 residues. Deletions cut 5 bases from V and 2 bases from J, with 19 bases between. The CDR3 bases are TGTGCCAGCAGTCACCGGGACTTAAGGTCTCCCTACAATGAGCAGTTCTTC. Encoded protein: CASSHRDLRSPYNEQFF.

By sample share, this clonotype is medium-sized. The chain joins TRBV3-1 to TRBJ1-6, with 7 positions matching TRBD1. The germline gives CDR1 LGHDT, CDR2 YNNKEL (reference sequence). V shed 10 bases and J 3 bases; nucleotides not matched to a gene: 3. The CDR3 is 13 amino acids. CDR3 protein: CATRDSYNSPLHF. The CDR3 coding sequence is TGTGCCACCCGGGACAGCTATAATTCACCCCTCCACTTT.

This clonotype is large. J is TRBJ1-6 and V is TRBV6-1; 7 bases are a match to TRBD1. The CDR3 loop spans 14 amino acids. Germline V gene lookup returns CDR1 MNHNS and CDR2 SASEGT. The ends lost 6 bases at V and 7 bases at J; junction bases unmatched: 6. Here the CDR3 reads CASRRGQANSPLHF. DNA of the CDR3: TGTGCCAGCAGACGAGGACAGGCGAATTCACCCCTCCACTTT.

The rearrangement joins TRBV9 to TRBJ1-1; the D gene is possibly TRBD1 (5 bases). The germline V gene encodes CDR1 SGDLS and CDR2 YYNGEE. There are 15 residues in the CDR3. Trimming shortened V by 3 bases and J by 0 bases, and 12 bases separated the two germline ends. The CDR3 DNA reads as TGTGCCAGCAGCGCTCAGGGTAGACTGAACACTGAAGCTTTCTTT. Amino acid sequence: CASSAQGRLNTEAFF.

By share, this clonotype counts as medium-sized. V usage is TRBV12-3 or TRBV12-4 and J usage is TRBJ2-7; TRBD2 aligns across 9 bases. V lost 8 bases, J lost 7 bases, and 9 bases stayed unmatched. The CDR3 has 13 residues. The chain's CDR3 is CASGTLAGVEQYF. The CDR3 bases are TGTGCCAGCGGTACTTTAGCGGGAGTTGAGCAGTACTTC.

Sample share makes this clonotype medium-sized. The V and J genes are TRBV7-9 and TRBJ1-5, with unresolved D. This CDR3 is 16 amino acids long. V dropped 2 bases and J dropped 0 bases, with 11 bases sitting between them. In germline, CDR1 is SEHNR, CDR2 FQNEAQ (reference sequence). This CDR3 is CASSLWVGNSNQPQHF. CDR3 DNA: TGTGCCAGCAGCTTATGGGTGGGCAATAGCAATCAGCCCCAGCATTTT.

By proportion, this clonotype is large. The chain links TRBV6-6 to TRBJ1-5, with D possibly TRBD1 on 5 matching bases. CDR1 MNHNY and CDR2 SVGAGI come from the germline V gene (reference sequence). The CDR3 covers 17 residues. V was clipped by 4 bases and J by 2 bases, with 18 bases between them. CDR3: CASSFTQLTAGNQPQHF. The CDR3 nucleotides read TGTGCCAGCAGTTTCACCCAGTTGACAGCGGGCAATCAGCCCCAGCATTTT.

By its share, this clonotype is large. The chain employs TRBV5-6 and TRBJ1-2, with D unclear. This CDR3 is 14 amino acids long. In germline, CDR1 is SGHDT, CDR2 YYEEEE. V lost 4 bases, J lost 5 bases, and 15 bases lay in between. In nucleotides, the CDR3 is TGTGCCAGCAGCATCTCGGGTTCTCAATATGGCTACACCTTC. Its translation is CASSISGSQYGYTF.

This clonotype is labeled as medium-sized (0.01 to 0.1%). The chain has TRBV7-2 and TRBJ2-7; possible D gene TRBD2, 6 bases. The CDR3 has 14 residues. In germline, CDR1 is SGHTA, CDR2 FQGNSA. Trimming cost V 2 bases and J 6 bases, with 14 bases left between them. The CDR3: CASSLSRDGAEQYF. CDR3 sequence (DNA): TGTGCCAGCAGCTTATCGCGGGATGGGGCCGAGCAGTACTTC.

The chain recombines TRBV6-1 with TRBJ2-5; weak D call: TRBD2 (7 bases). The CDR3 runs 19 residues. The V gene's germline CDR1 is MNHNS and CDR2 SASEGT. V was shortened by 2 bases and J by 7 bases, with 29 bases between the two germline ends. The CDR3 loop is CASSEWAQGLGTILGTQYF. The CDR3 nucleotides are TGTGCCAGCAGTGAATGGGCCCAGGGGTTGGGGACTATACTGGGGACCCAGTACTTC.

This clonotype appeared a few times. The rearrangement joins TRBV5-4 to TRBJ2-7; 14 bases are shared with TRBD2. Losses at the gene ends were 4 bases for V and 6 bases for J; bases not matched to a gene: 3. The CDR3 contains 14 residues. CDR1 is SGHNT, CDR2 YYREEE, per germline (reference sequence). The CDR3 bases are TGTGCCAGCAGCCAAGGACTAGCGGGAGGCGAGCAGTACTTC. Encoded protein: CASSQGLAGGEQYF.

This clonotype is medium-sized by share. The rearrangement links TRBV28 to TRBJ2-7, with 13 bases aligning to TRBD2. Germline-derived CDR1 and CDR2 are MDHEN and SYDVKM. The CDR3 has 16 amino acids. The ends lost 4 bases at V and 1 base at J; junction bases unmatched: 4. In DNA form, the CDR3 reads TGTGCCAGCAGTTCACCGGGACTAGCGGGATCCTACGAGCAGTACTTC. Translating gives CASSSPGLAGSYEQYF.

V usage is TRBV7-2 and J usage is TRBJ2-7, with D perhaps matching TRBD2 (5 bases). Germline CDR1 SGHTA, CDR2 FQGNSA. V lost 5 bases to trimming and J lost 6 bases, with 14 bases between them. This CDR3 spans 13 amino acids. The CDR3 is CASSPGRVTEQYF. The CDR3, as DNA: TGTGCCAGCAGCCCCGGGCGGGTAACCGAGCAGTACTTC.

Turning to this clonotype: A far bigger clonotype differs at one base, so this is likely a read error. The rearrangement links TRBV6-2 or TRBV6-3 to TRBJ1-5; the D is unclear. CDR1 MNHEY and CDR2 SVGEGT come from the germline V gene. The CDR3 consists of 15 residues. CDR3 loop: CANSEGNALNQPQHF. CDR3 in DNA: TGTGCCAACAGTGAAGGTAACGCCTTGAATCAGCCCCAGCATTTT.

Only a few counts were recorded for this clonotype. The chain joins TRBV19 to TRBJ2-5, with 8 bases that match TRBD2. The CDR3 has 14 amino acids. Trimming removed 3 bases from V and 5 bases from J; junction bases left unmatched: 5. CDR1 LNHDA and CDR2 SQIVND come from the germline V gene (reference sequence). The CDR3: CASSMAGGVETQYF. The CDR3 bases are TGTGCCAGTAGTATGGCGGGAGGTGTCGAGACCCAGTACTTC.

By sample fraction, this clonotype is medium-sized (0.01 to 0.1%). The chain employs TRBV20-1 and TRBJ2-5; D is unclear. From germline, CDR1 is DFQATT and CDR2 SNEGSKA (reference sequence). The CDR3 is 13 residues long. The germline V and J ends were trimmed by 2 bases and 1 base, with 8 bases remaining between them. The CDR3: CSARFGLQETQYF. CDR3 sequence (DNA): TGCAGTGCTAGATTTGGGCTCCAAGAGACCCAGTACTTC.

This clonotype rates as large. J is TRBJ1-5 and V is TRBV19; TRBD1 might be the D (6 bases). Germline CDR1 LNHDA, CDR2 SQIVND (reference sequence). The CDR3 consists of 16 residues. Trimming pared 3 bases from V and 1 base from J, leaving 13 bases between. The CDR3 is CASSIGQGRSNQPQHF. The CDR3 bases are TGTGCCAGTAGTATCGGCCAGGGGAGAAGCAATCAGCCCCAGCATTTT.

This clonotype was recorded a few times. This chain connects TRBV20-1 to TRBJ2-3; D is possibly TRBD2 (6 bases). Germline V gene data show CDR1 as DFQATT and CDR2 as SNEGSKA (reference sequence). This CDR3 has 14 amino acids. The CDR3 is CRTKAGPSTDTQYF. Here the CDR3 DNA reads TGCAGAACGAAGGCGGGACCTAGCACAGATACGCAGTATTTT.

This clonotype has a handful of counts. J is TRBJ1-4 and V is TRBV12-3 or TRBV12-4, with D maybe TRBD1 (6 bases). V was trimmed by 5 bases and J by 5 bases, leaving 12 bases between them. This CDR3 is 14 amino acids long. CDR3 nucleotides: TGTGCCAGCAGTGCCCGGCAGGGGAATGAAAAACTGTTTTTT. Protein sequence: CASSARQGNEKLFF.

In its sample, this clonotype ranks as medium-sized (0.01 to 0.1%). The chain couples TRBV6-5 to TRBJ1-1; a possible D gene is TRBD1 (6 bases). Germline V gene data show CDR1 as MNHEY and CDR2 as SVGAGI. This CDR3 is 12 amino acids long. The V end was cut by 8 bases, the J end by 8 bases, with 15 bases between. The CDR3 sequence: CASLGAVGEAFF. CDR3 DNA sequence: TGTGCCAGCTTGGGGGCAGTCGGGGAAGCTTTCTTT.

Sample share makes this clonotype large. The chain couples TRBV6-6 to TRBJ2-6; 8 bases match TRBD1. J was trimmed by 0 bases and V by 4 bases; bases with no gene match: 17. The V gene's germline CDR1 is MNHNY and CDR2 SVGAGI (reference sequence). This CDR3 has 21 residues. The CDR3 bases are TGTGCCAGCAGTTCCGACATTATACCGGGACAGGTTTTCTCTGGGGCCAACGTCCTGACTTTC. This sequence encodes CASSSDIIPGQVFSGANVLTF.

This clonotype is deemed medium-sized. The chain joins TRBV6-5 to TRBJ1-1; 7 bases map to TRBD1. Germline V gene sequence: CDR1 MNHEY, CDR2 SVGAGI. With V trimmed by 5 bases and J by 1 base, 16 bases remained unmatched. There are 18 residues in the CDR3. The CDR3 nucleotides read TGTGCCAGCAGTCAACATCGTCCGGGGGGGACAGCGAACACTGAAGCTTTCTTT. Translation: CASSQHRPGGTANTEAFF.

By sample share, this clonotype is medium-sized. V and J are TRBV27 and TRBJ2-1, with TRBD2 identical over 13 bases. The CDR3 contains 15 residues. The junction had 5 bases not matched to a gene; V was cut back by 6 bases and J by 6 bases. CDR1 MNHEY and CDR2 SMNVEV come from the germline V gene (reference sequence). CDR3 bases: TGTGCCAGCAGCACCGGGACTAGCGGGATCAATGAGCAGTTCTTC. Amino acid sequence: CASSTGTSGINEQFF.